This entry lists 24 T cell receptor beta chains sequenced from one sample in a study of T cell responses to AZD1222 COVID-19 vaccine. Using immunoSEQ multiplex PCR, the repertoire was profiled, and TCRdb retains in-frame clones only, with some absent. The data show about 130,000 clones, 80% to 90% seen once. The sample in question was peripheral blood, obtained on day 0 of AZD1222 vaccination. These receptor sequences come from an adult in good health.

The chain couples TRBV2 to TRBJ1-6; tentative D call: TRBD1 (6 bases). Germline CDR1 and CDR2: SNHLY and FYNNEI. The CDR3 extends over 16 amino acids. V lost 4 bases to trimming and J lost 7 bases, with 17 bases between them. The CDR3 protein is CASSGETRGENSPLHF. CDR3 in DNA: TGTGCCAGCAGTGGGGAAACGAGGGGGGAAAATTCACCCCTCCACTTT.

The rearrangement uses TRBV19 and TRBJ1-6; weak D call: TRBD1 (6 bases). CDR1 LNHDA and CDR2 SQIVND come from the germline V gene (reference sequence). This CDR3 has 14 residues. The V end was cut by 6 bases, the J end by 9 bases, with 15 bases between. DNA for the CDR3: TGTGCCAGTAGAGCACAGGGTTACGGTTCACCCCTCCACTTT. Translation: CASRAQGYGSPLHF.

The chain combines TRBV30 with TRBJ1-2, with D tentatively TRBD1 (6 bases). The CDR3 runs to 14 residues. In germline, CDR1 is GTSNPN, CDR2 SVGIG (reference sequence). The V and J ends lost 7 bases and 2 bases respectively, with 17 bases between them. The CDR3 DNA is TGTGCCTCCTCCGGGGGCGCCCGAAACTATGGCTACACCTTC. This gives the protein CASSGGARNYGYTF.

The CDR3 DNA follows: TGTGCCAGCAGTAAAAACAGGGGGAATGAGCAGTTCTTC. Protein sequence: CASSKNRGNEQFF. The chain links TRBV6-5 to TRBJ2-1; 8 bases agree with TRBD1. The CDR3 extends over 13 amino acids. Germline V lookup: CDR1 MNHEY, CDR2 SVGAGI. J lost 7 bases, V lost 5 bases, and 4 bases had no gene match.

In this sample, this clone turned up a few times. The CDR3 loop is CASSDPLAGASNIQYF. The CDR3 bases are TGTGCCAGCAGCGACCCCCTAGCGGGAGCGAGCAACATTCAGTACTTC. V gene TRBV9 combines with J gene TRBJ2-4, with 10 positions matching TRBD2. The length of the CDR3 is 16 residues. Germline V gene data show CDR1 as SGDLS and CDR2 as YYNGEE. Trimming at V came to 3 bases and at J to 7 bases, leaving 10 bases not matched to a gene.

This chain connects TRBV11-2 to TRBJ2-5; D remains ambiguous. This CDR3 is built from 12 residues. Germline loops: CDR1 SGHAT, CDR2 FQNNGV. Trimming cost V 5 bases and J 2 bases, with 6 bases left between them. CDR3 nucleotides: TGTGCCAGCAGCCACCTACAAGAGACCCAGTACTTC. The encoded protein is CASSHLQETQYF.

The chain combines TRBV7-2 with TRBJ2-3; 9 nucleotides align to TRBD2. The CDR3 runs to 13 residues. V lost 4 bases, J lost 4 bases, and 0 bases stayed unmatched. Looked up from germline, CDR1 is SGHTA and CDR2 is FQGNSA. The CDR3 bases are TGTGCCAGCAGCTGGACTAGCGCAGATACGCAGTATTTT. Translation gives CASSWTSADTQYF. Full variable domain (missing parts from reference TRBV7-2 and TRBJ2-3): GAGVSQSPSNKVTEKGKDVELRCDPISGHTALYWYRQSLGQGLEFLIYFQGNSAPDKSGLPSDRFSAERTGGSVSTLTIQRTQQEDSAVYLCASSWTSADTQYFGPGTRLTVL.

The chain recombines TRBV3-1 (or the pseudogene TRBV3-2) with TRBJ2-5, with 8 bases fitting TRBD2. CDR1 and CDR2 from the germline V gene are LGHDT and YNNKEL (reference sequence). V lost 0 bases to trimming and J lost 4 bases; unmatched junction nucleotides: 13. CDR3 size: 18 residues. CDR3 sequence: CASSQEGLSGDGGETQYF. CDR3 DNA: TGTGCCAGCAGCCAAGAGGGACTTAGCGGGGACGGCGGAGAGACCCAGTACTTC.

The rearrangement joins TRBV3-1 (or the pseudogene TRBV3-2) to TRBJ1-4; 8 nucleotides line up with TRBD1. Germline lookup yields CDR1 LGHDT and CDR2 YNNKEL (reference sequence). V gave up 6 bases and J gave up 5 bases; unmatched junction bases: 5. The CDR3 loop spans 14 amino acids. The CDR3 here is CASSRGQGNEKLFF. The CDR3 DNA is TGTGCCAGCAGTCGTGGACAGGGAAATGAAAAACTGTTTTTT.

The CDR3 bases are TGTGCCAGCAGCTTAGGCCTGGGTGAAAAACTGTTTTTT. This sequence encodes CASSLGLGEKLFF. The genes are TRBV7-8 and TRBJ1-4, with unresolved D. Trimming stripped 1 base from V and 7 bases from J, with 7 bases between. The CDR3 is made up of 13 amino acids. Germline values: CDR1 SGHVS, CDR2 FQNEAQ.

This clone was detected only once. V usage is TRBV6-5 and J usage is TRBJ1-6; 10 bases line up with TRBD1. J lost 8 bases, V lost 6 bases, and 4 bases had no gene match. Germline CDR1 MNHEY, CDR2 SVGAGI. The CDR3 is 14 residues long. CDR3 sequence reads: CASRRDRGDSPLHF. In DNA, the CDR3 is TGTGCCAGCAGGAGGGACAGGGGCGATTCACCCCTCCACTTT.

The gene calls are TRBV4-1 and TRBJ2-1; 7 bases are a match to TRBD2. Trimming took 4 bases from V and 3 from J; bases not matched to a gene: 15. CDR1 is MGHRA and CDR2 is YSYEKL in the germline V gene. The CDR3 spans 18 residues. CDR3 nucleotide sequence: TGCGCCAGCAGCCTACGTACGGGCGGGGGAAGTATCTACAATGAGCAGTTCTTC. This translates into CASSLRTGGGSIYNEQFF.

V and J are TRBV18 and TRBJ1-3, with D maybe TRBD1 (6 bases). The CDR3 has 15 amino acids. V lost 8 bases, J lost 0 bases, and 14 bases lay in between. Germline CDR1 is KGHSH and CDR2 is LQKENI. DNA of the CDR3: TGTGCCAGCCACAGGGTCCCCCTCTCTGGAAACACCATATATTTT. This codes for CASHRVPLSGNTIYF.

As for this clone: The junction shows a germline mismatch at one end, possibly a read error. The chain employs TRBV7-7 and TRBJ2-3; 10 bases match TRBD2. CDR1 SSHAT and CDR2 FNYEAQ come from the germline V gene (reference sequence). The CDR3 is 18 residues long. In nucleotides, the CDR3 is TGTGCTAGCAGCTTAGCGGCTAGCGGGGGACCTGGCACAGATACGCAGTATTTT. This sequence encodes CASSLAASGGPGTDTQYF.

V usage is TRBV10-3 and J usage is TRBJ2-7, with D perhaps being TRBD1 or TRBD2 (6 bases each). V was clipped by 2 bases and J by 5 bases, with 19 bases between them. This CDR3 region has 16 residues. Germline CDR1 and CDR2: ENHRY and SYGVKD. CDR3 nucleotides: TGTGCCATCAGTGAGCCCCCCAATCGGGGGCCCGACGAGCAGTACTTC. It translates to CAISEPPNRGPDEQYF.

The V and J genes are TRBV6-5 and TRBJ1-1; no definite D call. The germline V gene has CDR1 MNHEY and CDR2 SVGAGI. V was clipped by 5 bases and J by 2 bases, with 12 bases between them. The CDR3 is 14 amino acids. Here the CDR3 DNA reads TGTGCCAGCAGTCCCCGACGGGTTAACACTGAAGCTTTCTTT. Its protein product is CASSPRRVNTEAFF.

The V and J genes are TRBV28 and TRBJ1-2; 7 bases line up with TRBD1. Germline V CDR1 and CDR2: MDHEN, SYDVKM. The V and J ends lost 3 bases and 7 bases, in that order; junction bases with no gene match: 23. The CDR3 runs 19 residues. The CDR3 sequence is CASSFPTIYTQGPRGGYTF. Written as DNA, the CDR3 is TGTGCCAGCAGTTTCCCCACAATCTACACACAGGGGCCGCGGGGTGGCTACACCTTC.

This clone was recorded a few times. The V gene is TRBV4-2, the J gene TRBJ2-7, with a possible D match to TRBD2 (6 bases). The CDR3 runs to 14 residues. Germline CDR1 and CDR2: LGHNA and YNFKEQ. V gave up 1 base and J gave up 2 bases, with 9 bases separating them. The CDR3 DNA is TGTGCCAGCAGCCAAGTCGGCGGGACCTACGAGCAGTACTTC. As protein: CASSQVGGTYEQYF.

The chain has TRBV15 and TRBJ2-1; 8 positions agree with TRBD2. The CDR3 has 17 amino acids. With 0 bases clipped from V and 8 bases from J, the junction kept 12 bases outside the gene matches. Germline V gene data show CDR1 as LNHNV and CDR2 as YYDKDF (reference sequence). CDR3 protein: CATSRDPPSGGSDEQFF. The CDR3 DNA follows: TGTGCCACCAGCAGAGACCCCCCTTCGGGAGGGTCTGATGAGCAGTTCTTC.

The rearrangement joins TRBV3-1 (or the pseudogene TRBV3-2) to TRBJ1-1, with a possible D match to TRBD1 (5 bases). The ends were cut back, 2 bases at V and 6 bases at J, with 13 bases in the middle. Germline V CDR1 and CDR2: LGHDT, YNNKEL (reference sequence). The CDR3 contains 14 residues. DNA for the CDR3: TGTGCCAGCAGCCAAAGTTTCCAGGGATCTGAAGCTTTCTTT. Protein product: CASSQSFQGSEAFF.

The chain employs TRBV7-2 and TRBJ2-7, with D possibly TRBD2 on 6 matching bases. This CDR3 is built from 15 residues. CDR1 and CDR2 from the germline V gene are SGHTA and FQGNSA. Trimming took off 4 bases at V and 0 bases at J, with 13 bases between the two ends. The CDR3 DNA is TGTGCCAGCAGCTCGACCGGGACTTACTCCTACGAGCAGTACTTC. Its protein product is CASSSTGTYSYEQYF.

The chain joins TRBV18 to TRBJ2-5, with D maybe TRBD1 (5 bases). The V gene's germline CDR1 is KGHSH and CDR2 LQKENI. The CDR3 runs 16 residues. V lost 0 bases and J lost 2, with 13 bases in between. CDR3 amino acids: CASSPPGSNRQETQYF. The CDR3, as DNA: TGTGCCAGCTCACCACCAGGCAGCAACAGGCAAGAGACCCAGTACTTC.

V and J are TRBV10-3 and TRBJ2-1; TRBD2 aligns across 9 bases. This CDR3 is built from 13 residues. With V trimmed by 7 bases and J by 7 bases, 5 bases remained unmatched. CDR1 ENHRY and CDR2 SYGVKD come from the germline V gene. The CDR3 DNA follows: TGTGCCATCAAGGGCGGGGGGGCGAATGAGCAGTTCTTC. As protein: CAIKGGGANEQFF.

In this sample, this clone turned up a few times. This chain links TRBV10-1 with TRBJ1-1, with TRBD1 identical over 9 bases. The V and J ends lost 4 bases and 5 bases, in that order; junction bases with no gene match: 2. The CDR3 is 13 amino acids. From germline, CDR1 is WNHNN and CDR2 SYGVQD (reference sequence). The CDR3 here is CASSVGQGTEAFF. The CDR3 DNA follows: TGCGCCAGCAGTGTGGGACAGGGTACTGAAGCTTTCTTT.